Given below is one TCR beta chain in context. Germline assignment: CDR1 SGHAT and CDR2 FQNNGV. The CDR3 has 14 residues. Trimming cost V 2 bases and J 2 bases; bases outside gene matches: 0. The data derive from a study of blood T cell repertoires in COVID-19. Across the study: COVID-19 samples from acute and convalescent phases originated in the United States, Italy and Spain. PBMCs, B-cell-depleted T cells, or T cells provided the cDNA or gDNA that made up the material.

In the study's own analysis: Amplification from reference gene primers served as the basis for estimated nucleated cell counts. Using immunoSEQ multiplex PCR, the repertoire was profiled, and TCRdb retains in-frame clones only, with some absent. V and J calls plus clone size are reproduced from that table; the DNA served to infer D and trimming. The sample lists tens of thousands of clones, 83% occurring once. Sequencing was carried out using peripheral blood. The chain combines TRBV11-2 with TRBJ1-3; TRBD1 matches at 7 bases. This receptor was identified in a woman aged 80 or over with acute or convalescent COVID-19. CDR3 in DNA: TGTGCCAGCAGCTTAACAGGGGCTGGAAACACCATATATTTT. Protein sequence: CASSLTGAGNTIYF.